One sample yielded the 17 T cell receptor beta chains listed below, sequenced in a study of response to subunit inactivated influenza vaccine. One entry per CDR3 protein, called by TCRdb with MiXCR from the RT-PCR reads. Among some 520,000 distinct CDR3 sequences listed, 16% were seen once. This sample comprised CD4+ T cells sorted from PBMCs, obtained around 25 months after vaccination. The receptors derive from a man aged 50-75 years who received an inactivated influenza vaccine.

This clonotype showed up just a few times. CDR3 residues: CASSFLGNNEQFF. CDR3 nucleotides: TGCGCCAGCAGCTTCTTAGGGAACAATGAGCAGTTCTTC. This chain joins TRBV5-1 and TRBJ2-1; no definite D call. CDR3 length equals 13 residues. V lost 2 bases and J 5 bases, leaving 8 bases between the germline ends. CDR1 and CDR2 (germline): SGHRS, YFSETQ.

The chain joins TRBV20-1 to TRBJ2-5; the match to TRBD1 covers 8 bases. Germline CDR1 is DFQATT and CDR2 is SNEGSKA (reference sequence). The CDR3 is made up of 15 amino acids. V lost 3 bases, J lost 4 bases, and 10 bases stayed unmatched. The CDR3 protein is CSARDGQGLGETQYF. The CDR3 nucleotides read TGCAGTGCTAGGGATGGACAGGGTCTCGGAGAGACCCAGTACTTC.

The J gene is TRBJ1-2, the V gene TRBV11-2; D might be TRBD1 (6 bases). Germline values: CDR1 SGHAT, CDR2 FQNNGV. This CDR3 spans 14 amino acids. V was cut by 3 bases and J by 0 bases, with 8 bases left in between. CDR3 residues: CASSFQGSNYGYTF. DNA for the CDR3: TGTGCCAGCAGCTTCCAGGGGTCTAACTATGGCTACACCTTC.

The chain uses TRBV7-2 and TRBJ2-7; D is unclear. The CDR3 consists of 14 residues. V lost 5 bases, J lost 2 bases, and 13 bases lay in between. Germline assignment: CDR1 SGHTA and CDR2 FQGNSA. The CDR3 loop is CASSPNSEAYEQYF. The CDR3 DNA reads as TGTGCCAGCAGCCCAAACAGTGAAGCCTACGAGCAGTACTTC. Supplemented by reference TRBV7-2 and TRBJ2-7, the full variable domain reads GAGVSQSPSNKVTEKGKDVELRCDPISGHTALYWYRQSLGQGLEFLIYFQGNSAPDKSGLPSDRFSAERTGGSVSTLTIQRTQQEDSAVYLCASSPNSEAYEQYFGPGTRLTVT.

The chain joins TRBV2 to TRBJ2-5, with 9 bases identical to TRBD2. The CDR3 runs to 15 residues. Germline CDR1 reads SNHLY; CDR2 reads FYNNEI. V gave up 8 bases and J gave up 0 bases; unmatched junction bases: 7. The CDR3 protein is CASRYAGGDQETQYF. For the CDR3, the DNA is TGTGCCAGCCGGTACGCGGGAGGGGACCAAGAGACCCAGTACTTC.

This sequence joins TRBV5-6 and TRBJ2-1, with 10 nucleotides matching TRBD1. Unmatched junction bases numbered 10, after V lost 4 bases and J lost 3 bases. This CDR3 comprises 17 residues. Germline CDR1 and CDR2: SGHDT and YYEEEE. The DNA of the CDR3 is TGTGCCAGCAGCCCGACCTCGACAGGGGGCATCTACAATGAGCAGTTCTTC. Its translation: CASSPTSTGGIYNEQFF.

The CDR3 DNA reads as TGCAGTGCTAGAGATTTATGGTCGGGGGATGAGGATACGCAGTATTTT. Translation: CSARDLWSGDEDTQYF. The chain uses TRBV20-1 and TRBJ2-3; a weak D match, TRBD2 (6 bases). Germline V gene lookup returns CDR1 DFQATT and CDR2 SNEGSKA (reference sequence). The length of the CDR3 is 16 residues. The V end lost 0 bases, the J end lost 6 bases, and 19 bases lay between the germline ends.

This sequence joins TRBV10-3 and TRBJ2-1; D remains ambiguous. The CDR3 spans 11 residues. V gave up 4 bases and J gave up 6 bases, with 4 bases separating them. The germline V gene has CDR1 ENHRY and CDR2 SYGVKD. CDR3 DNA: TGTGCCATCAGTGGGCTCAATGAGCAGTTCTTC. Residues: CAISGLNEQFF.

This clonotype was counted only a few times. The chain is built from TRBV12-3 or TRBV12-4 and TRBJ1-1; TRBD1 might be the D (5 bases). Trimming took 5 bases from V and 7 from J, leaving 17 bases between them. This CDR3 spans 14 amino acids. The CDR3 DNA is TGTGCCAGCAGTCCCTCCAGGGTTAGGGGTGAAGCTTTCTTT. Translated: CASSPSRVRGEAFF.

The chain recombines TRBV12-3 or TRBV12-4 with TRBJ1-1, with D unresolved. V gave up 0 bases and J gave up 7 bases, with 6 bases separating them. This CDR3 is built from 12 residues. CDR3 coding DNA: TGTGCCAGCAGTTTAGCGCGCTATGAAGCTTTCTTT. It is translated as CASSLARYEAFF.

This clonotype was counted ten times or more. The chain combines TRBV25-1 with TRBJ2-5; D may match TRBD1 or TRBD2 (5 bases each). Trimming stripped 6 bases from V and 7 bases from J, with 15 bases between. Germline V gene lookup returns CDR1 MGHDK and CDR2 SYGVNS. This CDR3 contains 13 residues. The CDR3 spells CASSMGDRGTQYF. The CDR3 DNA reads as TGTGCCAGCAGCATGGGGGACCGAGGGACCCAGTACTTC.

The gene calls are TRBV12-3 or TRBV12-4 and TRBJ2-7; tentatively, D is TRBD1 (5 bases). The CDR3 sequence is 14 residues long. The ends were cut back, 1 base at V and 6 bases at J, with 13 bases in the middle. DNA of the CDR3: TGTGCCAGCAGTTTAGAGTACGACAGACGCGAGCAGTACTTC. Translating it yields CASSLEYDRREQYF.

Ten or more counts support this clonotype. This chain joins TRBV12-3 or TRBV12-4 and TRBJ2-1, with 8 bases aligning to TRBD2. This CDR3 comprises 15 residues. The V segment lost 3 bases and the J segment 9 bases; nucleotides outside the gene matches: 10. DNA for the CDR3: TGTGCCAGCAGTTTTCTGGGACTAGAATCGGGTGAGCAGTTCTTC. Translating gives CASSFLGLESGEQFF.

This rearrangement joins TRBV7-8 to TRBJ1-1; perhaps TRBD1 as D (5 bases). This CDR3 spans 13 amino acids. Germline CDR1 SGHVS, CDR2 FQNEAQ. V lost 4 bases and J lost 11, with 17 bases in between. CDR3 nucleotides: TGTGCCAGCAGCTATGGGAGGGGAGATAGGGCTTTCTTT. This encodes CASSYGRGDRAFF.

The rearrangement joins TRBV29-1 to TRBJ1-1; D not resolved. Germline lookup yields CDR1 SQVTM and CDR2 ANQGSEA. The CDR3 consists of 11 residues. The V end lost 7 bases, the J end lost 0 bases, and 6 bases lay between the germline ends. The chain's CDR3 is CSAIMNTEAFF. CDR3 bases: TGCAGCGCAATAATGAACACTGAAGCTTTCTTT.

The chain uses TRBV20-1 and TRBJ2-7, with D unclear. The CDR3 has 12 residues. Per the germline V gene, CDR1 is DFQATT and CDR2 is SNEGSKA (reference sequence). Trimming pared 3 bases from V and 2 bases from J, leaving 8 bases between. The CDR3 is CSASPSAYEQYF. The CDR3 coding sequence is TGCAGTGCTAGTCCTTCAGCCTACGAGCAGTACTTC.

This clonotype was seen a handful of times. The chain couples TRBV4-1 to TRBJ1-3; D gene unclear. Deletions cut 2 bases from V and 0 bases from J, with 14 bases between. Germline V CDR1 and CDR2: MGHRA, YSYEKL. The length of the CDR3 is 17 residues. The CDR3 coding sequence is TGCGCCAGCAGCCAAAGTCAGGCGTTAAACTCTGGAAACACCATATATTTT. Residues: CASSQSQALNSGNTIYF.